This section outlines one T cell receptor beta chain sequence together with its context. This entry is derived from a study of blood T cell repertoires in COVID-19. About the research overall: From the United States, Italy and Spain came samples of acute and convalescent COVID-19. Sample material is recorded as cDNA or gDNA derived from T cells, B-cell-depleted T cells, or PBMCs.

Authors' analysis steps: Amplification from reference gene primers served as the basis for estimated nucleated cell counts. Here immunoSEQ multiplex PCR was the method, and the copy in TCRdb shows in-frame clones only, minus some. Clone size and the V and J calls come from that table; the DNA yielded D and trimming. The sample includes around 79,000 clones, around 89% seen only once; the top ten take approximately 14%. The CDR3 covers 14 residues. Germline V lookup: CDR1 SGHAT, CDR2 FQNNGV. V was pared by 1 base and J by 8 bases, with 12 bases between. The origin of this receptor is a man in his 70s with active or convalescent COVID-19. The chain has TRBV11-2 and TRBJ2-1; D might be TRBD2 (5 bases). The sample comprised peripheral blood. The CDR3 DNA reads TGTGCCAGCAGCTTAGCGCCGGGCGGGCATGAGCAGTTCTTC. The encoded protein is CASSLAPGGHEQFF.